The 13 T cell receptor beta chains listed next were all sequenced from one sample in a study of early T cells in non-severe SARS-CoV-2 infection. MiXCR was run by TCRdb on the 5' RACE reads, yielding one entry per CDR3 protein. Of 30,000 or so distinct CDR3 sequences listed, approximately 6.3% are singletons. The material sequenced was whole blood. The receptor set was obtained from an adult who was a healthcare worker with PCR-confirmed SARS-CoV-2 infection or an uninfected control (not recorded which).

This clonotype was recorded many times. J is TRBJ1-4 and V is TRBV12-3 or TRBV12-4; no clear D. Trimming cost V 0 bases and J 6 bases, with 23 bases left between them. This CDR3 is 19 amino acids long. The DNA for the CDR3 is TGTGCCAGCAGTTTAGCGCGTCGGTGGGTCCTCGCATCGCATGAAAAACTGTTTTTT. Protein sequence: CASSLARRWVLASHEKLFF.

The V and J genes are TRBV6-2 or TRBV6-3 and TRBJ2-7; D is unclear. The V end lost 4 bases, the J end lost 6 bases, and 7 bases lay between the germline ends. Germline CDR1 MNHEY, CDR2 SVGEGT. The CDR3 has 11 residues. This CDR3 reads CASSSFSEQYF. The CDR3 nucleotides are TGTGCCAGCAGTTCATTCAGCGAGCAGTACTTC.

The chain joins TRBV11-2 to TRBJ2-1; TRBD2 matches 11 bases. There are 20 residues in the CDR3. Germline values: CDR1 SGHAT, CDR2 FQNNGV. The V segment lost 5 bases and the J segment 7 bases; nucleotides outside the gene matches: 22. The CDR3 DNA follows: TGTGCCAGCAGCGTACACTCGGGACTAGCGGCTAGAACTGATCAGAATGAGCAGTTCTTC. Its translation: CASSVHSGLAARTDQNEQFF.

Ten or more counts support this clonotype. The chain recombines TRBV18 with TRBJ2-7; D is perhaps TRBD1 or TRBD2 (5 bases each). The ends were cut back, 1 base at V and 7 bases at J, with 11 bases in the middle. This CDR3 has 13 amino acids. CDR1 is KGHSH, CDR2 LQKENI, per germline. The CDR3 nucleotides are TGTGCCAGCTCACCACAGAGGGCAGGGGAGCAGTACTTC. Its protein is CASSPQRAGEQYF.

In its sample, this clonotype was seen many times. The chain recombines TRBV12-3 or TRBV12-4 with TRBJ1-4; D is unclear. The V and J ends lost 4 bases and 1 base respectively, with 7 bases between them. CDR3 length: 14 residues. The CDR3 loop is CASSYSQTNEKLFF. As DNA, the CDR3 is TGTGCCAGCAGTTACAGCCAAACTAATGAAAAACTGTTTTTT.

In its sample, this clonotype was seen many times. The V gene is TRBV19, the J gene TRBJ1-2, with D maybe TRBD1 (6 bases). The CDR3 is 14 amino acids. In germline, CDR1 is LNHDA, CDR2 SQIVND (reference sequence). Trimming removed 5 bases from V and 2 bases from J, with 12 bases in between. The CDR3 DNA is TGTGCCAGTAGTTTGGACAGAACCAACTATGGCTACACCTTC. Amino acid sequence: CASSLDRTNYGYTF. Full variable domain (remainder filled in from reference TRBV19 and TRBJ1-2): DGGITQSPKYLFRKEGQNVTLSCEQNLNHDAMYWYRQDPGQGLRLIYYSQIVNDFQKGDIAEGYSVSREKKESFPLTVTSAQKNPTAFYLCASSLDRTNYGYTFGSGTRLTVV.

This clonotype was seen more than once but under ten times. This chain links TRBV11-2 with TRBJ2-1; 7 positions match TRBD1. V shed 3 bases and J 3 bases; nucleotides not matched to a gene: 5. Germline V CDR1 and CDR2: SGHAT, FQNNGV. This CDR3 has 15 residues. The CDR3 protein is CASSFRDSNYNEQFF. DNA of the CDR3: TGTGCCAGCAGCTTCCGGGACAGTAACTACAATGAGCAGTTCTTC.

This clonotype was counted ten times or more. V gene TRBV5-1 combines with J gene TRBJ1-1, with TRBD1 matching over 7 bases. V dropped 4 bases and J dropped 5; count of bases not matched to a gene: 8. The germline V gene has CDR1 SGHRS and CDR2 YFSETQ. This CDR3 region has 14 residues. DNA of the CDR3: TGCGCCAGCAGCGCCACAGGGGCGGGTACTGAAGCTTTCTTT. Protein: CASSATGAGTEAFF.

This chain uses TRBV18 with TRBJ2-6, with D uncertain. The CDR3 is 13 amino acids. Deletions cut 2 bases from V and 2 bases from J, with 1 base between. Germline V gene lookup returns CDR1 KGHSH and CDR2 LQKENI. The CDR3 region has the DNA TGTGCCAGCTCACCAACTGGGGCCAACGTCCTGACTTTC. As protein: CASSPTGANVLTF.

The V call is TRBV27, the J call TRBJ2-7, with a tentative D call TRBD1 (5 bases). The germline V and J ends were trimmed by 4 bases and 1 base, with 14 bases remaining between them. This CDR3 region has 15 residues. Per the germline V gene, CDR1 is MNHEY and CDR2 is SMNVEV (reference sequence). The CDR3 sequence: CASSYQGAESYEQYF. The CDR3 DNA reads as TGTGCCAGCAGTTACCAAGGGGCGGAATCCTACGAGCAGTACTTC.

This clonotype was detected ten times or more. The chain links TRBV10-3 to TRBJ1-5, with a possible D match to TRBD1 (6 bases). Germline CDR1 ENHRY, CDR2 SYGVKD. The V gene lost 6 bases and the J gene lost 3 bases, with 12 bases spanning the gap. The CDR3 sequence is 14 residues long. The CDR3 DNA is TGTGCCATCAGGGCAGGGGAATTCAATCAGCCCCAGCATTTT. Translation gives CAIRAGEFNQPQHF.

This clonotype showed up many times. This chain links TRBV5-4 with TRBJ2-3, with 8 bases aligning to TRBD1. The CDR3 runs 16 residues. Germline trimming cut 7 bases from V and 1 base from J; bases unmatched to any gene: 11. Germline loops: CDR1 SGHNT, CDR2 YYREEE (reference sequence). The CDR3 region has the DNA TGTGCCAGCCACCCGAAGGACAGGGAAGGCACAGATACGCAGTATTTT. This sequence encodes CASHPKDREGTDTQYF.

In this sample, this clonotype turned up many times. This CDR3 reads CAISEGPGTRGTDTQYF. CDR3 sequence (DNA): TGTGCCATCAGTGAAGGCCCCGGGACCCGAGGAACAGATACGCAGTATTTT. The genes are TRBV10-3 and TRBJ2-3; either TRBD1 or TRBD2 may fit D (5 bases each). The CDR3 contains 17 residues. The V gene lost 3 bases and the J gene lost 3 bases, with 19 bases spanning the gap. CDR1 ENHRY and CDR2 SYGVKD come from the germline V gene.